This is a list of T cell receptor beta chains from one sample in a study of beta chain features in type 1 diabetes. Generated by immunoSEQ multiplex PCR, the TCRdb table keeps only in-frame clones and is missing some. This sample carries roughly 40,000 clones, around 45% of them seen once, and the ten largest clones take 0.72%. The sample taken for sequencing was central memory CD4+ T cells from blood. The receptor set was obtained from a woman aged 18-29 years in good health. CDR3s include the opening cysteine and the closing phenylalanine or tryptophan. The D gene is left open where the match is weak. Size values are once, few and many counts, or a class for expanded clones, and some rows have none.

TRBV6-1,TRBJ2-3,NA,NA,CASSEGKWATQYF,TGTGCCAGCAGTGAAGGGAAATGGGCTACGCAGTATTTT
TRBV5-8,TRBJ2-7,TRBD2,NA,CASSLNSGEAYEQYF,TGTGCCAGCAGCCTTAATAGCGGGGAGGCCTACGAGCAGTACTTC
TRBV9,TRBJ2-5,TRBD1,once,CASSAGTGGFQETQYF,TGTGCCAGCAGCGCAGGGACAGGGGGCTTCCAAGAGACCCAGTACTTC
TRBV11-2,TRBJ2-1,NA,few,CASSLQGSGNEQFF,TGTGCCAGCAGCTTACAGGGGTCGGGCAATGAGCAGTTCTTC
TRBV5-1,TRBJ2-7,TRBD2,NA,CASSLTSGAYYEQYF,TGCGCCAGCAGTTTAACTAGCGGGGCTTACTACGAGCAGTACTTC
TRBV10-3,TRBJ1-5,NA,NA,CAISESGAAFSNQPQHF,TGTGCCATCAGTGAGTCTGGGGCAGCTTTTAGCAATCAGCCCCAGCATTTT
TRBV7-9,TRBJ2-1,NA,NA,CASSTNLQGREQFF,TGTGCCAGCAGCACAAACCTCCAGGGTCGAGAGCAGTTCTTC
TRBV29-1,TRBJ1-1,TRBD1,NA,CSVELGQGGTEAFF,TGCAGCGTTGAGCTGGGACAGGGTGGCACTGAAGCTTTCTTT
TRBV5-1,TRBJ2-1,NA,NA,CASSWPQGSSYNEQFF,TGCGCCAGCAGCTGGCCCCAGGGGAGCTCCTACAATGAGCAGTTCTTC
TRBV11-2,TRBJ1-1,NA,few,CASSDRDKTYEAFF,TGTGCCAGCAGCGACCGGGACAAAACGTATGAAGCTTTCTTT
TRBV30,TRBJ2-3,NA,NA,CAWSVGRLPGTQYF,TGTGCCTGGAGTGTAGGGAGGCTCCCCGGTACGCAGTATTTT
TRBV11-2,TRBJ2-5,TRBD2,NA,CASSLGTSLVTQYF,TGTGCCAGCAGCTTAGGGACTAGTCTCGTGACCCAGTACTTC
TRBV6-6,TRBJ1-1,TRBD1,few,CASSYWGDRESIF,TGTGCCAGCAGTTACTGGGGGGACAGGGAGAGTATCTTT
TRBV7-8,TRBJ1-1,NA,NA,CASSLGGVWRNTEAFF,TGTGCCAGCAGCTTAGGGGGGGTTTGGAGGAACACTGAAGCTTTCTTT
TRBV5-1,TRBJ2-2,NA,NA,CASSSSTVSTGELFF,TGCGCCAGCAGCTCCTCGACAGTATCCACCGGGGAGCTGTTTTTT
TRBV6-1,TRBJ1-3,NA,once,CASSEEKIQSGNTIYF,TGTGCCAGCAGTGAAGAGAAAATTCAGTCTGGAAACACCATATATTTT
TRBV7-3,TRBJ2-2,TRBD2,NA,CASSRGTSGGVGELFF,TGTGCCAGCAGCAGGGGGACTAGCGGGGGCGTCGGGGAGCTGTTTTTT
TRBV2,TRBJ2-7,NA,once,CASRLTGSYHEQYF,TGTGCCAGTAGGCTAACAGGGAGTTATCACGAGCAGTACTTC
TRBV10-1,TRBJ2-2,TRBD1,NA,CASSDRTGMNTGELFF,TGCGCCAGCAGTGATAGGACAGGGATGAACACCGGGGAGCTGTTTTTT
TRBV27,TRBJ1-6,TRBD1,NA,CASRGTEYNSPLHF,TGTGCCAGCAGAGGGACAGAATATAATTCACCCCTCCACTTT
TRBV7-2,TRBJ2-3,TRBD2,NA,CASSLDGGGTDTQYF,TGTGCCAGCAGCTTAGACGGGGGGGGCACAGATACGCAGTATTTT
TRBV12-5,TRBJ1-5,TRBD1,NA,CASGLADRDRYSNQPQHF,TGTGCTAGTGGTTTGGCAGATCGGGACAGATATAGCAATCAGCCCCAGCATTTT
TRBV28,TRBJ2-7,NA,NA,CASTPTTDFYEQYF,TGTGCCAGCACTCCGACGACAGATTTCTACGAGCAGTACTTC
TRBV5-1,TRBJ2-3,NA,NA,CASSLGGGRGYTDTQYF,TGCGCCAGCAGCTTGGGAGGGGGACGTGGCTACACAGATACGCAGTATTTT
TRBV10-2,TRBJ2-1,TRBD2,NA,CASSERGSGSSEQFF,TGCGCCAGCAGTGAGAGGGGTAGCGGGAGCTCCGAGCAGTTCTTC
TRBV29-1,TRBJ1-6,TRBD1,NA,CSVEDHGTGPLHF,TGCAGCGTTGAAGACCACGGGACAGGGCCCCTCCACTTT
TRBV15,TRBJ2-7,TRBD1,NA,CATSRDRGGTFKQYF,TGTGCCACCAGCAGAGATCGAGGGGGCACCTTCAAGCAGTACTTC
TRBV7-8,TRBJ1-5,NA,NA,CASSLGRGPPQPQHF,TGTGCCAGCAGCTTAGGTAGGGGCCCACCCCAGCCCCAGCATTTT
TRBV9,TRBJ2-5,TRBD2,NA,CASSVAPSGGLGRETQYF,TGTGCCAGCAGCGTAGCTCCTAGCGGGGGTTTAGGGAGAGAGACCCAGTACTTC
TRBV19,TRBJ2-1,TRBD2,once,CASSMRREGLGSYNEQFF,TGTGCCAGTAGTATGAGGCGGGAGGGCCTGGGGTCCTACAATGAGCAGTTCTTC
TRBV27,TRBJ1-5,NA,NA,CASSFGAGQPQHF,TGTGCCAGCAGTTTTGGCGCGGGTCAGCCCCAGCATTTT
TRBV9,TRBJ1-2,TRBD1,NA,CASSVPGGYGYTF,TGTGCCAGCAGCGTCCCAGGGGGTTATGGCTACACCTTC
TRBV29-1,TRBJ2-1,TRBD2,few,CSGGWASGSTGNEQFF,TGCAGCGGCGGGTGGGCTAGCGGGAGTACGGGGAATGAGCAGTTCTTC
TRBV4-1,TRBJ2-5,NA,NA,CASSQDRPPGWETQYF,TGCGCCAGCAGCCAAGATCGGCCACCAGGGTGGGAGACCCAGTACTTC
TRBV27,TRBJ2-3,TRBD1,NA,CASIFDGTDTDTQYF,TGTGCCAGCATTTTCGACGGGACAGACACAGATACGCAGTATTTT
TRBV6-1,TRBJ1-1,NA,NA,CASRGRNTEAFF,TGTGCCAGCAGAGGCAGGAATACTGAAGCTTTCTTT
TRBV10-3,TRBJ1-2,NA,NA,CAISEYRDGYGYTF,TGTGCCATCAGTGAGTACAGGGATGGCTATGGCTACACCTTC
TRBV5-6,TRBJ2-1,TRBD2,few,CASSRLAGDANEQFF,TGTGCCAGCAGCCGACTAGCGGGAGATGCCAATGAGCAGTTCTTC
TRBV6-1,TRBJ1-4,TRBD1,few,CASRKTGNEKLFF,TGTGCCAGCAGGAAGACAGGGAATGAAAAACTGTTTTTT
TRBV5-4,TRBJ1-1,TRBD1,NA,CASSWGQLNTEAFF,TGTGCCAGCAGCTGGGGACAGCTGAACACTGAAGCTTTCTTT
TRBV10-3,TRBJ1-2,TRBD1,once,CAISAIRDRARDGYTF,TGTGCCATCAGCGCAATAAGAGACAGGGCGCGGGATGGCTACACCTTC
TRBV25-1,TRBJ1-1,TRBD1,few,CASSLRTGGTEAFF,TGTGCCAGCAGCCTCAGGACAGGGGGCACTGAAGCTTTCTTT
TRBV14,TRBJ1-6,NA,few,CASSQDRGNASPLHF,TGTGCCAGCAGCCAAGATCGAGGGAACGCTTCACCCCTCCACTTT
TRBV27,TRBJ2-7,NA,NA,CASSLTVGEQYF,TGTGCCAGCAGTTTAACAGTTGGCGAGCAGTACTTC
TRBV29-1,TRBJ2-5,NA,few,CSAGLVGETQYF,TGCAGCGCCGGACTGGTGGGGGAGACCCAGTACTTC
TRBV29-1,TRBJ2-1,TRBD1,few,CSVMTGASYNEQFF,TGCAGCGTCATGACAGGGGCCTCCTACAATGAGCAGTTCTTC
TRBV5-6,TRBJ2-2,TRBD2,few,CASSLVTAGSNTGELFF,TGTGCCAGCAGCTTGGTTACAGCGGGGTCGAACACCGGGGAGCTGTTTTTT
TRBV28,TRBJ2-1,TRBD2,NA,CASSYHLAGVYLGVRPNEQFF,TGTGCCAGCAGTTACCATCTAGCGGGGGTCTACCTGGGTGTTCGCCCGAATGAGCAGTTCTTC
TRBV29-1,TRBJ2-5,TRBD2,few,CSVGGTSGQTQYF,TGCAGCGTTGGGGGGACTAGCGGACAGACCCAGTACTTC
TRBV14,TRBJ2-3,NA,few,CASSHLKDTQYF,TGTGCCAGCAGCCATCTAAAGGATACGCAGTATTTT